The 15 T cell receptor beta chains below were found in one sample sequenced in a study of cytomegalovirus exposure and HLA in healthy donors. Primers included in the PCR were 60 Vbeta and 13 Jbeta primers. Assay used: immunoSEQ multiplex PCR; TCRdb lists only in-frame clones, some missing. The specimen's table records more than 70,000 clones. Source material: PBMCs. The receptors come from a woman in her fifties or sixties in good health and CMV-seronegative.

V and J are TRBV5-1 and TRBJ2-1, with 9 bases matching TRBD2. The ends lost 3 bases at V and 5 bases at J; junction bases unmatched: 9. Germline loops: CDR1 SGHRS, CDR2 YFSETQ. The CDR3 is made up of 16 amino acids. For the CDR3, the DNA is TGCGCCAGCAGCTATTTTAGCGGGAGCAGGGACAATGAGCAGTTCTTC. It yields the protein CASSYFSGSRDNEQFF.

The gene calls are TRBV7-2 and TRBJ1-2, with 9 nucleotides matching TRBD1. V lost 2 bases and J lost 3; bases outside the gene matches: 7. Germline CDR1 and CDR2: SGHTA and FQGNSA. The CDR3 runs 16 residues. The CDR3 coding sequence is TGTGCCAGCAGCTTATCCGGGACAGGGACCTACTATGGCTACACCTTC. Amino acid sequence: CASSLSGTGTYYGYTF.

J is TRBJ2-7 and V is TRBV9; D gene uncertain. The CDR3 runs 14 residues. Germline CDR1 SGDLS, CDR2 YYNGEE. V shed 2 bases and J shed 2 bases, with 11 bases lying between them. The CDR3 loop is CASSVLADTYEQYF. The CDR3 nucleotides are TGTGCCAGCAGCGTCCTGGCGGATACCTACGAGCAGTACTTC.

The rearrangement uses TRBV6-6 and TRBJ2-2, with D maybe TRBD1 (6 bases). Germline CDR1 reads MNHNY; CDR2 reads SVGAGI (reference sequence). CDR3 length: 14 residues. Between the trimmed V and J ends, which lost 5 bases and 4 bases, there was a span of 11 bases. The CDR3 nucleotides read TGTGCCAGCAGTCTAACAGGGCGCACCGGGGAGCTGTTTTTT. Translation gives CASSLTGRTGELFF.

The chain joins TRBV5-8 to TRBJ2-1; 7 positions match TRBD1. V shed 2 bases, J shed 6 bases, and the junction held 5 bases outside the gene matches. The CDR3 is 14 amino acids. CDR1 is SGHTS and CDR2 is YDEGEE in the germline V gene. CDR3 loop: CASSFGDRRNEQFF. CDR3 DNA: TGTGCCAGCAGCTTTGGGGACAGACGCAATGAGCAGTTCTTC.

The chain carries TRBV19 and TRBJ1-4; TRBD1 agrees at 9 bases. Germline CDR1 reads LNHDA; CDR2 reads SQIVND (reference sequence). CDR3 length: 14 residues. J lost 4 bases, V lost 5 bases, and 2 bases had no gene match. The CDR3 coding sequence is TGTGCCAGTAGTGACAGGGGGAATAATGAAAAACTGTTTTTT. As protein: CASSDRGNNEKLFF.

CDR3: CASSLSPSSYEQYF. Written as DNA, the CDR3 is TGTGCCAGCAGCTTATCCCCCAGCTCCTACGAGCAGTACTTC. The V call is TRBV5-4, the J call TRBJ2-7; D is ambiguous. The CDR3 totals 14 residues. V was clipped by 2 bases and J by 0 bases, with 9 bases between them. The germline V gene has CDR1 SGHNT and CDR2 YYREEE (reference sequence). Filled out from reference TRBV5-4 and TRBJ2-7, the complete variable domain reads ETGVTQSPTHLIKTRGQQVTLRCSSQSGHNTVSWYQQALGQGPQFIFQYYREEENGRGNFPPRFSGLQFPNYSSELNVNALELDDSALYLCASSLSPSSYEQYFGPGTRLTVT.

This sequence joins TRBV15 and TRBJ2-1; 13 nucleotides agree with TRBD2. The CDR3 covers 19 residues. The germline V gene encodes CDR1 LNHNV and CDR2 YYDKDF (reference sequence). The V and J ends lost 4 bases and 1 base, in that order; junction bases with no gene match: 10. CDR3 nucleotide sequence: TGTGCCACCAGCATCCCAGGGACTAGCGGGATGGTATCCTACAATGAGCAGTTCTTC. As protein: CATSIPGTSGMVSYNEQFF.

This chain links TRBV7-2 with TRBJ2-1, with TRBD2 as a possible D gene (5 bases). The CDR3 is 13 amino acids. Germline CDR1 reads SGHTA; CDR2 reads FQGNSA. V lost 3 bases and J 9 bases, leaving 12 bases between the germline ends. This chain's CDR3 is CASSLEREVEQFF. CDR3 nucleotide sequence: TGTGCCAGCAGCTTGGAACGGGAAGTTGAGCAGTTCTTC.

The rearrangement links TRBV28 to TRBJ1-5; D perhaps matches TRBD1 (5 bases). Germline-derived CDR1 and CDR2 are MDHEN and SYDVKM. V was pared by 8 bases and J by 7 bases, with 12 bases between. The CDR3 is 12 residues long. The CDR3: CASGIQGQPQHF. CDR3 sequence (DNA): TGTGCCAGCGGAATCCAGGGACAGCCCCAGCATTTT.

The chain couples TRBV2 to TRBJ2-7; TRBD2 matches 8 bases. The CDR3 is made up of 16 amino acids. CDR1 and CDR2 from the germline V gene are SNHLY and FYNNEI. Germline trimming cut 1 base from V and 7 bases from J; bases unmatched to any gene: 12. The DNA of the CDR3 is TGTGCCAGCAGTGAAGGGACCGGGACTAGAGTGGGAGAGCAGTACTTC. Its translation is CASSEGTGTRVGEQYF.

V and J are TRBV5-1 and TRBJ2-3; D perhaps matches TRBD1 (5 bases). Trimming shortened V by 4 bases and J by 2 bases, and 11 bases separated the two germline ends. The germline V gene has CDR1 SGHRS and CDR2 YFSETQ. The CDR3 contains 14 residues. CDR3 DNA: TGCGCCAGCAGCCGGACATTTGACACAGATACGCAGTATTTT. This gives the protein CASSRTFDTDTQYF.

The J gene is TRBJ2-7, the V gene TRBV28; TRBD2 agrees at 7 bases. The CDR3 is 15 amino acids. Looked up from germline, CDR1 is MDHEN and CDR2 is SYDVKM. V lost 5 bases to trimming and J lost 3 bases; unmatched junction nucleotides: 10. The chain's CDR3 is CASSRSVGGSYEQYF. CDR3 coding DNA: TGTGCCAGCAGTAGGTCGGTCGGCGGGAGCTACGAGCAGTACTTC.

The chain recombines TRBV28 with TRBJ2-7; 8 bases line up with TRBD2. Germline-derived CDR1 and CDR2 are MDHEN and SYDVKM. V shed 7 bases, J shed 5 bases, and the junction held 16 bases outside the gene matches. CDR3 length equals 16 residues. CDR3 sequence: CASTTPGGAGQNEQYF. CDR3 in DNA: TGTGCCAGCACCACTCCGGGAGGGGCCGGCCAGAACGAGCAGTACTTC.

The chain links TRBV28 to TRBJ1-2; 8 bases fit TRBD1. CDR1 and CDR2 from the germline V gene are MDHEN and SYDVKM. Germline trimming cut 7 bases from V and 8 bases from J; bases unmatched to any gene: 12. The CDR3 loop spans 14 amino acids. The CDR3 loop is CASIQGGTGFGYTF. The DNA of the CDR3 is TGTGCCAGCATCCAAGGGGGGACAGGCTTCGGCTACACCTTC.